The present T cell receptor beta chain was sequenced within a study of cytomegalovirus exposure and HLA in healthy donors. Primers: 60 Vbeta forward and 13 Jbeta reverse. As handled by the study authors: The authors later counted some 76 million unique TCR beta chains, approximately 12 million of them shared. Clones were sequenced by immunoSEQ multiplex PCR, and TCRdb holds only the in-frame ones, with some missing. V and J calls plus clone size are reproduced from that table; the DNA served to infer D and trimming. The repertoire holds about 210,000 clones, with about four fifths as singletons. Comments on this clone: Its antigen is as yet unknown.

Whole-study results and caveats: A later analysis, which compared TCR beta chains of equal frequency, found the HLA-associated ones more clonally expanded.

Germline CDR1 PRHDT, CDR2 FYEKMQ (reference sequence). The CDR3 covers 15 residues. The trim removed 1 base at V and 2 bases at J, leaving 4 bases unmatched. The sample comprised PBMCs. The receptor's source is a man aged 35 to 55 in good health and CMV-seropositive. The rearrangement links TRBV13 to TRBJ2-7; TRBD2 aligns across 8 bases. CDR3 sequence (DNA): TGTGCCAGCAGCTTAGCTGTACTAGCGGCCTACGAGCAGTACGTC. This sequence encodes CASSLAVLAAYEQYV.